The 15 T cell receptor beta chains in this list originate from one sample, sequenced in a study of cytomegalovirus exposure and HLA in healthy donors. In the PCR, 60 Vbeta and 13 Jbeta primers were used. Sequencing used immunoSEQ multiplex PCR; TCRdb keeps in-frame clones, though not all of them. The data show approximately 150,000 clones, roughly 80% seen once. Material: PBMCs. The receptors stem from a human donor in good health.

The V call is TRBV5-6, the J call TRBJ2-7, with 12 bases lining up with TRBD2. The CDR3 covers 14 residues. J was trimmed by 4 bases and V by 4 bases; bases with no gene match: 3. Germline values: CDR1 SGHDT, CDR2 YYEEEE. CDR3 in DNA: TGTGCCAGCAGCCTTACTAGCGGGGGGTACGAGCAGTACTTC. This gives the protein CASSLTSGGYEQYF.

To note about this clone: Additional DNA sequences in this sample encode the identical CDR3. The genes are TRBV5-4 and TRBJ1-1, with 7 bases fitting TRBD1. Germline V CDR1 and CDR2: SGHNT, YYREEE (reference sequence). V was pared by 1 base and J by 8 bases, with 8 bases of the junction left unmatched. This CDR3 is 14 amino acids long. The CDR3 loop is CASSLLIRGTEAFF. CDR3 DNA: TGTGCCAGCAGCTTGCTGATCAGGGGGACGGAAGCTTTCTTT.

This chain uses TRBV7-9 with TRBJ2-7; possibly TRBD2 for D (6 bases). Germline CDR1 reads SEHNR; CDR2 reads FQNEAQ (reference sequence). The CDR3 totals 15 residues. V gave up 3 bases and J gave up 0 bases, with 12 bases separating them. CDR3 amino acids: CASSLASGGSYEQYF. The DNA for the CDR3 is TGTGCCAGCAGCTTGGCATCCGGGGGCTCCTACGAGCAGTACTTC. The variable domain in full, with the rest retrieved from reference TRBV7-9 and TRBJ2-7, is DTGVSQNPRHKITKRGQNVTFRCDPISEHNRLYWYRQTLGQGPEFLTYFQNEAQLEKSRLLSDRFSAERPKGSFSTLEIQRTEQGDSAMYLCASSLASGGSYEQYFGPGTRLTVT.

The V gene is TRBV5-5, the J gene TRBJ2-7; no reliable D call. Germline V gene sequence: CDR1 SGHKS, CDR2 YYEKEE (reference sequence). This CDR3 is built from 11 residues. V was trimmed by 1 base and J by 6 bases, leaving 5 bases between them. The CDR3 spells CASSLNGEQYF. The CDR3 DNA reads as TGTGCCAGCAGCTTGAACGGCGAGCAGTACTTC.

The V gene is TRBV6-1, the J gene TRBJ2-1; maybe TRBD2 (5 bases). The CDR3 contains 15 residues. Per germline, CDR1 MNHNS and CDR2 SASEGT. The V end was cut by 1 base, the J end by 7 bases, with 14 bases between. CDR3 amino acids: CASSEEFRGWNEQFF. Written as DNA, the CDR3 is TGTGCCAGCAGTGAAGAGTTTCGAGGGTGGAATGAGCAGTTCTTC.

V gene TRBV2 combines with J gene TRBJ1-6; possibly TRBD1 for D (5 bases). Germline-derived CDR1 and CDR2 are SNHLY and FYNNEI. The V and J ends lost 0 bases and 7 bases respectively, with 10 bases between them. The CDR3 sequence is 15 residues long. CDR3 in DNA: TGTGCCAGCAGTGAAGCGTCAGGGATGAATTCACCCCTCCACTTT. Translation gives CASSEASGMNSPLHF. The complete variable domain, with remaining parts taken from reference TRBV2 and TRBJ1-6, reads EPEVTQTPSHQVTQMGQEVILRCVPISNHLYFYWYRQILGQKVEFLVSFYNNEISEKSEIFDDQFSVERPDGSNFTLKIRSTKLEDSAMYFCASSEASGMNSPLHFGNGTRLTVT.

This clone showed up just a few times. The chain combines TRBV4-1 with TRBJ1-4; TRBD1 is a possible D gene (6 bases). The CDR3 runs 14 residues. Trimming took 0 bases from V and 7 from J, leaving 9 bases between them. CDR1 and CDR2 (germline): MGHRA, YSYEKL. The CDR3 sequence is CASSQETGAEKLFF. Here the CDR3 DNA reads TGCGCCAGCAGCCAAGAGACAGGAGCTGAAAAACTGTTTTTT.

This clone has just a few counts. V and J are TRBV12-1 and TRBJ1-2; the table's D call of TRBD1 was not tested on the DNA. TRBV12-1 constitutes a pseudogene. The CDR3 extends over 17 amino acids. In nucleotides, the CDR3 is TGTGCCAGCAGCCGCGGTTTACAGGGTACTAGGTACTATGGCTACACCTTC. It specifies CASSRGLQGTRYYGYTF.

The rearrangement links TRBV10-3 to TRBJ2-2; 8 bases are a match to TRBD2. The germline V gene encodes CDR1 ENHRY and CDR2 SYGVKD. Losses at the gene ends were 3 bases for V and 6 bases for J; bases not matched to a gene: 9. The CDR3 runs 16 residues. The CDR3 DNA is TGTGCCATCAGTGAACTTGGGACTAGAAGGCCCGGGGAGCTGTTTTTT. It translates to CAISELGTRRPGELFF.

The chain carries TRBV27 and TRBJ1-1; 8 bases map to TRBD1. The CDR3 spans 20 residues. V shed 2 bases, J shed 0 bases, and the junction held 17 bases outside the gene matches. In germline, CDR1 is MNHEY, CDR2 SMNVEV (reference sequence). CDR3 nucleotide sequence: TGTGCCAGCAGTTTAAGTAGGGGCAGGGGGCTCCTTTTAATGAACACTGAAGCTTTCTTT. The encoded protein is CASSLSRGRGLLLMNTEAFF.

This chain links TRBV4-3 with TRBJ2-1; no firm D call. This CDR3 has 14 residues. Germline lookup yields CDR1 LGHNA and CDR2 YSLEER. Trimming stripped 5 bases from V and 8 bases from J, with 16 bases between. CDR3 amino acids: CASSTHSSLDEQFF. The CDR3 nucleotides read TGCGCCAGCAGCACCCACTCGTCCCTGGATGAGCAGTTCTTC.

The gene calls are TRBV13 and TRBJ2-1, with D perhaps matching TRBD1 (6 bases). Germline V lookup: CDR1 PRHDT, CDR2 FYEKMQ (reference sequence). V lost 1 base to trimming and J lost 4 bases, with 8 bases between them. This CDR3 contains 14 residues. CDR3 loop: CASSLEGDYNEQFF. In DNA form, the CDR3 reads TGTGCCAGCAGCTTAGAGGGGGATTACAATGAGCAGTTCTTC.

This CDR3 reads CASSQGINQPQHF. The DNA for the CDR3 is TGTGCCAGCAGTCAGGGGATTAATCAGCCCCAGCATTTT. This chain connects TRBV6-4 to TRBJ1-5; D is perhaps TRBD1 (6 bases). In germline, CDR1 is MRHNA, CDR2 SNTAGT. V lost 5 bases to trimming and J lost 4 bases, with 9 bases between them. This CDR3 has 13 amino acids.

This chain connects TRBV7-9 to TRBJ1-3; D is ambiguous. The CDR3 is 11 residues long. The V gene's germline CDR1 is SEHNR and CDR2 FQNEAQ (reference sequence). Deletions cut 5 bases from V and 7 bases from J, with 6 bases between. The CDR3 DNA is TGTGCCAGCAGCCCCGGGAACACCATATATTTT. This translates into CASSPGNTIYF.

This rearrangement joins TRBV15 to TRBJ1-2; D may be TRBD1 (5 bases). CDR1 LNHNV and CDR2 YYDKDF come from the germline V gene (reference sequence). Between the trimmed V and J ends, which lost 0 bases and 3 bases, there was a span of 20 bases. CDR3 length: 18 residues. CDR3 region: CATSRDLVTIVRDYGYTF. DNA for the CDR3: TGTGCCACCAGCAGAGATTTAGTAACGATCGTCAGGGACTATGGCTACACCTTC.